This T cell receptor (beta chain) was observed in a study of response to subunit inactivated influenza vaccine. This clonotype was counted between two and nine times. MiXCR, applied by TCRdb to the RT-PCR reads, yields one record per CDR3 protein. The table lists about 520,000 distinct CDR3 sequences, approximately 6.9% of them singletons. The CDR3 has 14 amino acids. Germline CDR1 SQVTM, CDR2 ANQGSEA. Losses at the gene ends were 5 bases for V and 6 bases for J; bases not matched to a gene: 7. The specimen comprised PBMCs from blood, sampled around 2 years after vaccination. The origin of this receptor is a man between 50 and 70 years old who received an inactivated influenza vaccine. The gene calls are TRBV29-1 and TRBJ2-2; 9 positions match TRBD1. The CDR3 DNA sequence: TGCAGCGTTACCGGGACAGGGTTGTCCGGGGAGCTGTTTTTT. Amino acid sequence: CSVTGTGLSGELFF.